Below are 13 T cell receptor beta chains sequenced from a single sample in a study of shared clonotypes between healthy human individuals. Data came from immunoSEQ multiplex PCR; TCRdb stores just in-frame clones and leaves some out. Of 300,000 to 400,000 clones listed, less than 85% were seen once; the top ten hold about 9.3%. Sequencing was performed on memory CD4+ T cells sorted from blood. As for subset: CD45RA-negative fraction. The receptors derive from a man under 40 in good health.

The chain joins TRBV5-1 to TRBJ1-3, with D maybe TRBD1 (6 bases). The germline CDR1 and CDR2 sequences are SGHRS and YFSETQ. Trimming removed 2 bases at V and 4 bases at J, with 10 bases between. This CDR3 spans 14 amino acids. The CDR3 DNA sequence: TGCGCCAGCAGCTTCGGGACACCCGGAAACACCATATATTTT. Translated: CASSFGTPGNTIYF.

This chain's CDR3 is CASTSSGANVLTF. The CDR3 coding sequence is TGTGCCAGCACCTCTTCCGGGGCCAACGTCCTGACTTTC. The genes are TRBV28 and TRBJ2-6; D gene uncertain. Germline V gene sequence: CDR1 MDHEN, CDR2 SYDVKM. Trimming removed 7 bases from V and 4 bases from J, with 8 bases in between. This CDR3 has 13 residues.

Only a few counts were recorded for this clone. The CDR3 spells CSVDLTGGDEQYF. For the CDR3, the DNA is TGCAGCGTTGATTTGACAGGGGGAGACGAGCAGTACTTC. The chain is built from TRBV29-1 and TRBJ2-7, with 9 bases that match TRBD1. The V segment lost 3 bases and the J segment 5 bases; nucleotides outside the gene matches: 5. CDR3 length: 13 residues. Germline loops: CDR1 SQVTM, CDR2 ANQGSEA.

The genes are TRBV5-1 and TRBJ2-1; no clear D gene. Germline V gene lookup returns CDR1 SGHRS and CDR2 YFSETQ. The CDR3 is 13 amino acids. V lost 4 bases and J lost 6, with 11 bases in between. The CDR3 bases are TGCGCCAGCAGCCAAAATTTGGGCAATGAGCAGTTCTTC. It is translated as CASSQNLGNEQFF.

This sequence joins TRBV5-4 and TRBJ2-3, with 7 bases that match TRBD2. The J segment lost 2 bases and the V segment lost 0 bases, leaving 3 bases of the junction unmatched. Germline V gene lookup returns CDR1 SGHNT and CDR2 YYREEE (reference sequence). The CDR3 runs to 15 residues. The CDR3 coding sequence is TGTGCCAGCAGCTTGGTAGGGAGGGACACAGATACGCAGTATTTT. This sequence encodes CASSLVGRDTDTQYF.

The rearrangement joins TRBV28 to TRBJ2-7, with 9 bases aligning to TRBD2. V dropped 1 base and J dropped 6; count of bases not matched to a gene: 19. Germline V gene lookup returns CDR1 MDHEN and CDR2 SYDVKM. This CDR3 comprises 19 residues. Here the CDR3 DNA reads TGTGCCAGCAGTTTATTACTCATAAAGGGACTAGCAACGGCCAGCGAGCAGTACTTC. Amino acids: CASSLLLIKGLATASEQYF.

The chain employs TRBV5-6 and TRBJ2-7; no reliable D call. The CDR3 has 13 residues. The germline V gene encodes CDR1 SGHDT and CDR2 YYEEEE. V was clipped by 3 bases and J by 5 bases, with 12 bases between them. The CDR3 DNA reads as TGTGCCAGCAGCTCGGTCCTGGTCCACGAGCAGTACTTC. Protein sequence: CASSSVLVHEQYF.

This clone was picked up one time. V usage is TRBV6-5 and J usage is TRBJ1-5, with no clear D. CDR3 size: 13 residues. CDR1 and CDR2 from the germline V gene are MNHEY and SVGAGI. V shed 6 bases and J shed 3 bases, with 9 bases lying between them. The CDR3 nucleotides are TGTGCCAGCAGCCCCAGATACAATCAGCCCCAGCATTTT. The encoded protein is CASSPRYNQPQHF.

V and J are TRBV14 and TRBJ2-7; TRBD2 is a possible D gene (6 bases). Per germline, CDR1 SGHDN and CDR2 FVKESK. The V and J ends lost 1 base and 5 bases respectively, with 15 bases between them. The CDR3 runs 15 residues. CDR3 loop: CASSQVTGVPHEQYF. CDR3 bases: TGTGCCAGCAGCCAAGTCACGGGAGTACCCCACGAGCAGTACTTC.

The chain combines TRBV23-1 with TRBJ2-7, with TRBD1 identical over 8 bases. TRBV23-1 is given ORF status, its function remaining uncertain. The CDR3 is 14 amino acids. J lost 6 bases, V lost 2 bases, and 6 bases had no gene match. The CDR3 DNA reads TGCGCCAGCAGTCAAGGCGGACAGGGCAGCGAGCAGTACTTC. Translating gives CASSQGGQGSEQYF.

This clone came up once. The sample contains more than one DNA sequence encoding this CDR3. This rearrangement joins TRBV6-5 to TRBJ1-1; D gene uncertain. The CDR3 extends over 13 amino acids. Deletions cut 6 bases from V and 0 bases from J, with 8 bases between. Germline lookup yields CDR1 MNHEY and CDR2 SVGAGI. DNA of the CDR3: TGTGCCAGCAGCGACTCACTGAACACTGAAGCTTTCTTT. Its protein product is CASSDSLNTEAFF.

The chain joins TRBV7-2 to TRBJ2-2, with 10 bases that match TRBD1. This CDR3 is built from 17 residues. The V gene's germline CDR1 is SGHTA and CDR2 FQGNSA. V shed 2 bases and J 7 bases; nucleotides not matched to a gene: 10. The CDR3 loop reads CASSLRVWTGGIGELFF. Here the CDR3 DNA reads TGTGCCAGCAGCTTAAGAGTGTGGACAGGGGGAATCGGGGAGCTGTTTTTT.

The CDR3 spells CASMVGAGNTGELFF. CDR3 DNA sequence: TGTGCCAGCATGGTTGGTGCAGGGAACACCGGGGAGCTGTTTTTT. V gene TRBV28 combines with J gene TRBJ2-2; D is unresolved. V lost 7 bases, J lost 1 base, and 13 bases lay in between. Per the germline V gene, CDR1 is MDHEN and CDR2 is SYDVKM. The CDR3 sequence is 15 residues long.